This T cell receptor (beta chain) was observed in a study of blood T cell repertoires in COVID-19. As for the study in general: Collection of acute and convalescent COVID-19 samples took place in the United States, Italy and Spain. In each case, the material was cDNA or gDNA derived from T cells, B-cell-depleted T cells, or PBMCs.

Original data processing: Amplification from reference gene primers served as the basis for estimated nucleated cell counts. Measured with immunoSEQ multiplex PCR; TCRdb has only the in-frame clones, and not every one. V, J and clone size were drawn from that table, and D and trimming were deduced from the DNA. The sample consists of over 250,000 clones, 70% to 90% of them appearing once. V dropped 5 bases and J dropped 2 bases, with 17 bases sitting between them. The CDR3 totals 16 residues. Germline-derived CDR1 and CDR2 are SEHNR and FQNEAQ (reference sequence). The chain is built from TRBV7-9 and TRBJ2-3; tentatively, D is TRBD1 (7 bases). This receptor was obtained from a woman between 50 and 59 years old with COVID-19, enrolled during active disease. The sample consisted of peripheral blood. CDR3 nucleotide sequence: TGTGCCAGCAGCCCCGCAGGGGGGCGACCCACAGATACGCAGTATTTT. Translation: CASSPAGGRPTDTQYF.